Listed below are T cell receptor beta chains from one sample, sequenced in a study of prognosis after radiotherapy for stage I lung cancer. TCRdb reprocessed the multiplex PCR reads with MiXCR, giving one entry per CDR3 protein. In the table there are about 18,000 distinct CDR3 sequences, about 18% of which are singletons. This specimen consisted of PBMCs, obtained before or after stereotactic body radiation therapy (not recorded which). All receptors come from a donor over 45 with non-small cell lung cancer. Each CDR3 is given with its conserved first and last residue. The D gene is left open where the match is weak. Some rows mark clone size as missing; the rest say once, few, many or name a class of expanded clone.

clone size	J gene	D gene	V gene	CDR3 DNA	CDR3 protein
many	TRBJ1-1	NA	TRBV6-1	TGTGCCAGCTCAATGAACACTGAAGCTTTCTTT	CASSMNTEAFF
many	TRBJ1-2	TRBD1	TRBV5-6	TGTGCCAGCAGCTTTTGGACCGGGACAGGTGTTCGGCGCTACACCTTC	CASSFWTGTGVRRYTF
many	TRBJ2-5	TRBD1	TRBV20-1	TGCAGTGCTAGCCGCGGGACAGGGGTTTTGGACTACCAAGAGACCCAGTACTTC	CSASRGTGVLDYQETQYF
many	TRBJ2-1	NA	TRBV29-1	TGCAGCGTTCACATCCCTAGCTACAATGAGCAGTTCTTC	CSVHIPSYNEQFF
many	TRBJ1-2	NA	TRBV6-1	TGTGCCAGCACAATGATTTTTCAGGGGAACTATGGCTACACCTTC	CASTMIFQGNYGYTF
many	TRBJ2-2	NA	TRBV3-1	TGTGCCAGCAGCCAAATCTGGCATCGGAACACCGGGGAGCTGTTTTTT	CASSQIWHRNTGELFF
many	TRBJ1-4	NA	TRBV2	TGTGCCAGCAGTGAAGACAGCGATAATGAAAAACTGTTTTTT	CASSEDSDNEKLFF
many	TRBJ2-4	TRBD2	TRBV20-1	TGCAGTGCTTTAGGACTAGCACTAGCCAAAAACATTCAGTACTTC	CSALGLALAKNIQYF
many	TRBJ2-7	TRBD2	TRBV6-2/TRBV6-3	TGTGCCAGCAGTGAGGGGACTAGCGACGAGCAGTACTTC	CASSEGTSDEQYF
many	TRBJ1-1	NA	TRBV4-1	TGCGCCAGCAGCCAAGTTGGGGAGGACACTGAAGCTTTCTTT	CASSQVGEDTEAFF
many	TRBJ2-1	NA	TRBV7-6	TGTGCCAGCAGCTTACATCCGGGTAATGAGCAGTTCTTC	CASSLHPGNEQFF
many	TRBJ1-2	NA	TRBV20-1	TGCAGTGCTAGACTTACAGGGACCCGCTATGGCTACACCTTC	CSARLTGTRYGYTF
many	TRBJ1-1	NA	TRBV12-3/TRBV12-4	TGTGCCAGCAGTTTTAATCGGGGGACTGAAGCTTTCTTT	CASSFNRGTEAFF
many	TRBJ2-1	NA	TRBV6-1	TGTGCCAGCAGTGATTTAATCAATGAGCAGTTCTTC	CASSDLINEQFF
NA	TRBJ2-2	TRBD2	TRBV30	TGTGCCTGGAGACTAGCGGGGATTCCACTCACCGGGGAGCTGTTTTTT	CAWRLAGIPLTGELFF
many	TRBJ2-3	NA	TRBV5-1	TGCGCCAGCAGCTTCACGGGGACAGATACGCAGTATTTT	CASSFTGTDTQYF
NA	TRBJ2-3	NA	TRBV27	TGTGCCAGCAGTTTAGGACGGGGGCGGGATACGCAGTATTTT	CASSLGRGRDTQYF
many	TRBJ2-3	TRBD1	TRBV24-1	TGTGCCACCAGTGACGCATTGACAGGGGGGTCGGATACGCAGTATTTT	CATSDALTGGSDTQYF
many	TRBJ1-3	NA	TRBV7-8	TGTGCCAGCAGCTTAGGGACACCACAGGTGGGAAACACCATATATTTT	CASSLGTPQVGNTIYF
many	TRBJ2-5	TRBD2	TRBV6-5	TGTGCCAGCAGTTATGTGGTGGCGGGAGTCCAAGAGACCCAGTACTTC	CASSYVVAGVQETQYF
many	TRBJ2-1	TRBD2	TRBV12-3/TRBV12-4	TGTGCCAGCAGTTTACGCGGGAGTATAAATGAGCAGTTCTTC	CASSLRGSINEQFF